This T cell receptor beta chain was sequenced in a study of a mutant IDH1 vaccine in newly diagnosed glioma. Study-level background: Eight vaccinations reached patients in weeks 1, 3, 5, 7, 11, 15, 19 and 23.

Sample time point: week 11, during vaccination. In every dose of vaccine, 300 ug of mutant IDH1 20-mer peptide was given alongside topical imiquimod. Tumors from donors were new WHO grade 3 or 4 IDH1-mutant astrocytomas with ATRX loss. Data came from immunoSEQ multiplex PCR; TCRdb stores just in-frame clones and leaves some out. Of over 95,000 clones in the sample, roughly 90% were seen once. Worth noting for this clone: The target antigen is unknown.

V was pared by 1 base and J by 4 bases, with 10 bases between. This CDR3 contains 14 residues. Per germline, CDR1 LGHNA and CDR2 YNFKEQ. This clonotype was obtained from a woman between 45 and 60 years old with glioma. The rearrangement uses TRBV4-2 and TRBJ2-5; the D gene is possibly TRBD2 (7 bases). Sequences were derived from PBMCs, sampled from a glioma patient whose treatment included an IDH1 peptide vaccine. The CDR3 reads CASSQVGGGETQYF. For the CDR3, the DNA is TGTGCCAGCAGCCAAGTGGGAGGGGGAGAGACCCAGTACTTC.